These 22 T cell receptor beta chains came from one sample sequenced in a study of molecular identifiers for immune sequencing clone quantification. A single record per CDR3 protein comes from TCRdb applying MiXCR to the PCR reads. The sample has about 36,000 distinct CDR3 sequences, about a fifth seen once. Sequenced material: naive CD8+ T cells from blood, with Jurkat cell RNA spiked in. Subset indicated: FACS-sorted CD8+CD4-CCR7+CD45RA+ naive T cells. These receptors all come from a human donor in good health. Some libraries in this study had Jurkat cell RNA spiked in.

In its sample, this clonotype was seen a few times. The chain recombines TRBV6-5 with TRBJ2-1, with TRBD1 matching 9 bases. V was pared by 6 bases and J by 5 bases, with 2 bases of the junction left unmatched. From germline, CDR1 is MNHEY and CDR2 SVGAGI. The CDR3 consists of 13 residues. The DNA of the CDR3 is TGTGCCAGCAGGACAGGGGGTCACAATGAGCAGTTCTTC. Encoded protein: CASRTGGHNEQFF.

This clonotype was detected a few times. One end of the junction varies from germline; a read error may be responsible. J is TRBJ2-5 and V is TRBV7-7; TRBD2 aligns across 13 bases. From germline, CDR1 is SSHAT and CDR2 FNYEAQ (reference sequence). The CDR3 sequence is 16 residues long. CDR3 sequence (DNA): TGTGCTAGCAGCTTGGGACTAGCGGGACGTTTGGAGACCCAGTACTTC. This gives the protein CASSLGLAGRLETQYF.

This clonotype has a handful of counts. The chain is built from TRBV7-8 and TRBJ2-7; TRBD1 is a possible D gene (5 bases). This CDR3 contains 14 residues. V was shortened by 0 bases and J by 2 bases, with 8 bases between the two germline ends. In germline, CDR1 is SGHVS, CDR2 FQNEAQ. Here the CDR3 DNA reads TGTGCCAGCAGCTTAGCAGACAGTGCCTACGAGCAGTACTTC. This encodes CASSLADSAYEQYF.

The V call is TRBV11-2, the J call TRBJ1-1; D perhaps matches TRBD1 (5 bases). Germline assignment: CDR1 SGHAT and CDR2 FQNNGV. V was shortened by 1 base and J by 6 bases, with 9 bases between the two germline ends. This CDR3 has 13 amino acids. The CDR3 DNA sequence: TGTGCCAGCAGCTTAGGGAGGGGTTCTGAAGCTTTCTTT. Protein sequence: CASSLGRGSEAFF. Drawing the rest from reference TRBV11-2 and TRBJ1-1, the complete variable domain is EAGVAQSPRYKIIEKRQSVAFWCNPISGHATLYWYQQILGQGPKLLIQFQNNGVVDDSQLPKDRFSAERLKGVDSTLKIQPAKLEDSAVYLCASSLGRGSEAFFGQGTRLTVV.

The chain employs TRBV11-2 and TRBJ2-7; D unclear. The germline CDR1 and CDR2 sequences are SGHAT and FQNNGV. With 1 base removed from V and 2 bases from J, the gap between germline ends came to 9 bases. The CDR3 contains 14 residues. The CDR3 DNA sequence: TGTGCCAGCAGCTTAGGGTTGACTGCCTACGAGCAGTACTTC. It specifies CASSLGLTAYEQYF.

This clonotype was recorded at least ten times. The chain has TRBV5-5 and TRBJ1-4; D remains ambiguous. This CDR3 has 11 residues. V lost 1 base and J lost 7, with 2 bases in between. In germline, CDR1 is SGHKS, CDR2 YYEKEE (reference sequence). CDR3 region: CASSLFEKLFF. CDR3 nucleotides: TGTGCCAGCAGCTTGTTTGAAAAACTGTTTTTT.

This clonotype was seen repeatedly, ten times or more. The chain uses TRBV11-2 and TRBJ2-1; 10 bases agree with TRBD2. Germline CDR1 and CDR2: SGHAT and FQNNGV. The CDR3 consists of 16 residues. V was pared by 2 bases and J by 5 bases, with 6 bases of the junction left unmatched. The CDR3 DNA sequence: TGTGCCAGCAGCTTATTCAGCGGGAGGGCCGACAATGAGCAGTTCTTC. It is translated as CASSLFSGRADNEQFF. Full variable domain (remainder filled in from reference TRBV11-2 and TRBJ2-1): EAGVAQSPRYKIIEKRQSVAFWCNPISGHATLYWYQQILGQGPKLLIQFQNNGVVDDSQLPKDRFSAERLKGVDSTLKIQPAKLEDSAVYLCASSLFSGRADNEQFFGPGTRLTVL.

The rearrangement uses TRBV12-5 and TRBJ2-1; D remains unclear. Germline V lookup: CDR1 LGHNT, CDR2 FRNRAP. The V gene lost 6 bases and the J gene lost 6 bases, with 18 bases spanning the gap. This CDR3 comprises 15 residues. In DNA, the CDR3 is TGTGCTAGTGGCACCTCCCCGTGGGAAGGCAATGAGCAGTTCTTC. Residues: CASGTSPWEGNEQFF.

In its sample, this clonotype was seen many times. V is TRBV12-3 or TRBV12-4 and J is TRBJ2-7; TRBD1 is a possible D gene (5 bases). This CDR3 comprises 12 residues. V was clipped by 8 bases and J by 4 bases, with 12 bases between them. The CDR3 DNA sequence: TGTGCCAGCGCCAGGGATCGATACGAGCAGTACTTC. Protein product: CASARDRYEQYF.

This clonotype was counted ten times or more. The rearrangement joins TRBV4-3 to TRBJ2-3; possible D gene TRBD2, 6 bases. Germline V lookup: CDR1 LGHNA, CDR2 YSLEER. The CDR3 has 16 amino acids. Trimming cost V 0 bases and J 4 bases, with 14 bases left between them. The CDR3 reads CASSQDLGGVADTQYF. The CDR3 DNA follows: TGCGCCAGCAGCCAAGATCTCGGGGGAGTGGCAGATACGCAGTATTTT.

There are many counts of this clonotype. CDR3 sequence: CSAERVSNTEAFF. The CDR3 DNA is TGCAGTGCCGAGCGGGTTTCGAACACTGAAGCTTTCTTT. The V call is TRBV20-1, the J call TRBJ1-1; no clear D. Trimming cost V 6 bases and J 1 base, with 12 bases left between them. Germline V gives CDR1 DFQATT, CDR2 SNEGSKA (reference sequence). CDR3 length equals 13 residues.

This clonotype was counted ten times or more. J is TRBJ2-2 and V is TRBV29-1, with 7 nucleotides matching TRBD1. CDR1 and CDR2 from the germline V gene are SQVTM and ANQGSEA. The CDR3 covers 12 residues. The junction had 6 bases not matched to a gene; V was cut back by 8 bases and J by 6 bases. CDR3 nucleotides: TGCAGCTACAGGGGTGTGGCCGGGGAGCTGTTTTTT. It codes for CSYRGVAGELFF.

The chain couples TRBV7-2 to TRBJ2-3, with D possibly matching TRBD2 (6 bases). Looked up from germline, CDR1 is SGHTA and CDR2 is FQGNSA. V dropped 2 bases and J dropped 6 bases, with 15 bases sitting between them. This CDR3 has 15 amino acids. The CDR3 region has the DNA TGTGCCAGCAGCTTATCGTCGCGCCTAGCGGATACGCAGTATTTT. It translates to CASSLSSRLADTQYF.

The chain is built from TRBV6-1 and TRBJ2-3, with 7 bases identical to TRBD2. CDR3 size: 16 residues. The ends lost 3 bases at V and 3 bases at J; junction bases unmatched: 9. In germline, CDR1 is MNHNS, CDR2 SASEGT. CDR3 DNA: TGTGCCAGCAGTGATACGACTAGCCGTTTGACAGATACGCAGTATTTT. This codes for CASSDTTSRLTDTQYF.

This clonotype was counted many times. The chain carries TRBV20-1 and TRBJ2-7; no firm D call. The V end lost 0 bases, the J end lost 3 bases, and 15 bases lay between the germline ends. The CDR3 is made up of 15 amino acids. Germline CDR1 is DFQATT and CDR2 is SNEGSKA (reference sequence). Here the CDR3 reads CSARDLERNIYEQYF. The DNA of the CDR3 is TGCAGTGCTAGAGATCTGGAGCGCAACATCTACGAGCAGTACTTC.

The chain links TRBV2 to TRBJ2-7; possibly TRBD1 for D (5 bases). The germline gives CDR1 SNHLY, CDR2 FYNNEI. The CDR3 covers 15 residues. V dropped 2 bases and J dropped 2 bases, with 13 bases sitting between them. CDR3 sequence (DNA): TGTGCCAGCAGTGAAAGTCAGGGTATGCCCTACGAGCAGTACTTC. It yields the protein CASSESQGMPYEQYF.

This clonotype was observed a few times. A much larger clone differs from this one at a single base, so this may be a read error. V gene TRBV15 combines with J gene TRBJ2-5, with D perhaps being TRBD1 or TRBD2 (7 bases each). Germline V gives CDR1 LNHNV, CDR2 YYDKDF (reference sequence). The CDR3 contains 14 residues. The CDR3, as DNA: TGTGCCATCAGCGGGAACAGGGGAAGGGAGACCCAGTACTTC. Translating it yields CAISGNRGRETQYF.

This clonotype came up many times. V gene TRBV6-4 combines with J gene TRBJ2-7; 10 nucleotides line up with TRBD2. CDR3 length: 14 residues. The junction had 8 bases not matched to a gene; V was cut back by 5 bases and J by 7 bases. Germline CDR1 is MRHNA and CDR2 is SNTAGT. The CDR3 sequence: CASSLLAGRGEQYF. CDR3 nucleotides: TGTGCCAGCAGTTTACTAGCGGGAAGGGGTGAGCAGTACTTC.

This clonotype was seen ten or more times. The V gene is TRBV19, the J gene TRBJ1-5; TRBD1 is a possible D gene (6 bases). Germline CDR1 is LNHDA and CDR2 is SQIVND (reference sequence). V was shortened by 4 bases and J by 1 base, with 11 bases between the two germline ends. The CDR3 loop spans 15 amino acids. The CDR3 coding sequence is TGTGCCAGTAGTAGCCGGGACAAAAGCAATCAGCCCCAGCATTTT. It specifies CASSSRDKSNQPQHF.

The table lists this clonotype with many counts. The V call is TRBV24-1, the J call TRBJ2-2, with D possibly being TRBD2 (6 bases). V dropped 0 bases and J dropped 1 base, with 8 bases sitting between them. The CDR3 contains 16 residues. Per germline, CDR1 KGHDR and CDR2 SFDVKD. CDR3 region: CATSDLRRGNTGELFF. CDR3 coding DNA: TGTGCCACCAGTGATTTGAGGCGGGGGAACACCGGGGAGCTGTTTTTT.

There are a few counts of this clonotype. Being one base from a much bigger clone, this may be a read error. The chain joins TRBV9 to TRBJ2-1; D may correspond to TRBD1 or TRBD2 (5 bases each). CDR3 size: 14 residues. CDR1 and CDR2 (germline): SGDLS, YYNGEE. CDR3 amino acids: CVSSGDPRGPGQFF. CDR3 in DNA: TGTGTCAGCAGCGGAGACCCCCGGGGCCCTGGGCAGTTCTTC.

This clonotype was found many times. The chain uses TRBV7-2 and TRBJ2-4; the D call may be TRBD1 or TRBD2 (6 bases each). Trimming took 5 bases from V and 7 from J, leaving 12 bases between them. The CDR3 runs 13 residues. Germline loops: CDR1 SGHTA, CDR2 FQGNSA. The CDR3 DNA reads as TGTGCCAGCAGCCCGACTAGGGGGAACATTCAGTACTTC. Residues: CASSPTRGNIQYF.